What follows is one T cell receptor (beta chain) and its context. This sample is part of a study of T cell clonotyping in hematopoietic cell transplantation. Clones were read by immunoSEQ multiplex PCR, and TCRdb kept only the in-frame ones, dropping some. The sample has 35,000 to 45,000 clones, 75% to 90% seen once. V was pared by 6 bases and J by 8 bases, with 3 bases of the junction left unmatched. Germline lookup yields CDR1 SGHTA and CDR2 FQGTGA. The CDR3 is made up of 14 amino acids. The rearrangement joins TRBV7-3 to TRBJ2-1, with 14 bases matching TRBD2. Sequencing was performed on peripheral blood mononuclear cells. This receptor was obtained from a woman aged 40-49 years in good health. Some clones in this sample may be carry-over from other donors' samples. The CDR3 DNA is TGTGCCAGCAGACCGGGACTAGCGGGAGATGAGCAGTTCTTC. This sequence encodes CASRPGLAGDEQFF.